These T cell receptor beta chains were read from a single sample in a study of T cell responses to AZD1222 COVID-19 vaccine. Some clones are missing from TCRdb's copy, which holds only in-frame ones; the method was immunoSEQ multiplex PCR. This sample lists about 140,000 clones; its ten largest clones have about 2.2%. The sequenced sample was peripheral blood. The source of these receptors is an adult in good health. The CDR3 runs from the conserved cysteine through the conserved F or W. Each record gives: J gene, D gene, CDR3 length, V gene, CDR3 DNA, CDR3 protein. A D gene is named only where the DNA matches it firmly.

J gene: TRBJ1-2
D gene: TRBD1
CDR3 length: 16
V gene: TRBV7-8
CDR3 DNA: TGTGCCAGCAGCCGCGATGGGACAGGGGTAAACTATGGCTACACCTTC
CDR3 protein: CASSRDGTGVNYGYTF

J gene: TRBJ2-7
D gene: NA
CDR3 length: 12
V gene: TRBV2
CDR3 DNA: TGTGCCAGCGGACAGACTCCCTACGAGCAGTACTTC
CDR3 protein: CASGQTPYEQYF

J gene: TRBJ2-1
D gene: NA
CDR3 length: 14
V gene: TRBV20-1
CDR3 DNA: TGCAGTGCTAGTCGGGCCCCCTCCTACAATGAGCAGTTCTTC
CDR3 protein: CSASRAPSYNEQFF

J gene: TRBJ1-5
D gene: NA
CDR3 length: 13
V gene: TRBV6-2/TRBV6-3
CDR3 DNA: TGTGCCAGCAGTTACGTTAGCAATCAGCCCCAGCATTTT
CDR3 protein: CASSYVSNQPQHF

J gene: TRBJ1-5
D gene: TRBD1
CDR3 length: 13
V gene: TRBV10-3
CDR3 DNA: TGTGCCGCGGGACAGGGGGTGAGTCAGCCCCAGCATTTT
CDR3 protein: CAAGQGVSQPQHF

J gene: TRBJ1-5
D gene: NA
CDR3 length: 15
V gene: TRBV6-1
CDR3 DNA: TGTGCCAGCAGTGAGGGGGTTCTTAGCAATCAGCCCCAGCATTTT
CDR3 protein: CASSEGVLSNQPQHF

J gene: TRBJ2-3
D gene: TRBD2
CDR3 length: 15
V gene: TRBV18
CDR3 DNA: TGTGCCAGCTCAGGACTAGCGGTGAACACAGATACGCAGTATTTT
CDR3 protein: CASSGLAVNTDTQYF

J gene: TRBJ2-1
D gene: TRBD2
CDR3 length: 16
V gene: TRBV15
CDR3 DNA: TGTGCCACCAGTATGCGGGGGGTCCCCTCCTACAATGAGCAGTTCTTC
CDR3 protein: CATSMRGVPSYNEQFF

J gene: TRBJ2-1
D gene: TRBD2
CDR3 length: 15
V gene: TRBV7-9
CDR3 DNA: TGTGCCAGCAGCCCACCGGGACTAGCCCACAATGAGCAGTTCTTC
CDR3 protein: CASSPPGLAHNEQFF

J gene: TRBJ1-1
D gene: NA
CDR3 length: 14
V gene: TRBV2
CDR3 DNA: TGTGCCAGCAGTGTGGGACGGCAGAACACTGAAGCTTTCTTT
CDR3 protein: CASSVGRQNTEAFF